This entry describes one T cell receptor beta chain. Its antigen is unknown. The data belong to a study of Ad26.COV2.S vaccination and SARS-CoV-2 variants. Turning to the study itself: Sample donor was a member of the COV1001 Ad26.COV2.S trial arm. Ad26.COV2.S shots went into the muscle once or twice, 56 days apart.

Notes on the study in general: The TCR breadth and depth analyses may have understated or missed part of the total T cell responses.

As to treatment: some 20 received Ad26.COV2.S at low or high dose, single or two shots; several received placebo; per-sample allocation not given. Samples came from day 63 after the first vaccine or placebo injection. An Ad26 vector expressing Wuhan-strain SARS-CoV-2 spike constituted the vaccine. Clones were sequenced by immunoSEQ multiplex PCR, and TCRdb holds only the in-frame ones, with some missing. The sample yields around 380,000 clones, around 85% seen once. This TCR was sampled from a person between 18 and 65 years old who received the Ad26.COV2.S COVID-19 vaccine or a placebo. This sample comprised peripheral blood, obtained in a trial of Ad26.COV2.S vaccine versus placebo.

CDR3 sequence: CASANTGNTEAFF. DNA of the CDR3: TGTGCCAGCGCTAATACAGGGAACACTGAAGCTTTCTTT. The J gene is TRBJ1-1, the V gene TRBV2; D is possibly TRBD1 (5 bases). Deletions cut 8 bases from V and 1 base from J, with 11 bases between. This CDR3 region has 13 residues. In germline, CDR1 is SNHLY, CDR2 FYNNEI.